Presented here are 9 T cell receptor beta chains from one specimen sequenced in a study of blood T cell repertoires in COVID-19. Profiling relied on immunoSEQ multiplex PCR, and the TCRdb table lists in-frame clones only, not all of them. The sample includes some 130,000 clones, about four fifths of them seen just once. The sequenced material came from peripheral blood. The receptor set was obtained from an older man with acute or convalescent COVID-19.

The chain is built from TRBV5-1 and TRBJ1-3; D is unclear. Germline CDR1 is SGHRS and CDR2 is YFSETQ. The germline V and J ends were trimmed by 1 base and 4 bases, with 12 bases remaining between them. The CDR3 is 15 amino acids. CDR3 coding DNA: TGCGCCAGCAGCTTGACGGCAGGAGGAGGAAACACCATATATTTT. The encoded protein is CASSLTAGGGNTIYF.

Points on this clone: At one boundary the junction diverges from the germline segment, which might be a read error. The same CDR3 can be traced to other DNA sequences in this sample. The chain employs TRBV18 and TRBJ2-7; 9 bases map to TRBD1. In germline, CDR1 is KGHSH, CDR2 LQKENI. The CDR3 spans 17 residues. CDR3 protein: CASSPPGTGINSYEQYF. CDR3 DNA sequence: TGTGCCAGTTCACCACCGGGGACAGGGATCAACTCCTACGAGCAGTACTTC.

The rearrangement uses TRBV12-3 or TRBV12-4 and TRBJ1-6; 7 bases agree with TRBD1. This CDR3 has 13 amino acids. V was pared by 5 bases and J by 10 bases, with 5 bases of the junction left unmatched. CDR3 bases: TGTGCCAGCAGTACTCGGGACAGCTCACCCCTCCACTTT. This codes for CASSTRDSSPLHF.

The J gene is TRBJ1-6, the V gene TRBV3-1 (or the pseudogene TRBV3-2); 7 bases fit TRBD1. V trimming: 8 bases; J trimming: 7 bases; junction bases outside the gene matches: 8. The CDR3 runs to 14 residues. Germline assignment: CDR1 LGHDT and CDR2 YNNKEL (reference sequence). CDR3 bases: TGTGCCAGCGGTGCAAACAGGGGAAATTCACCCCTCCACTTT. Its translation is CASGANRGNSPLHF.

This chain connects TRBV30 to TRBJ1-5; 9 nucleotides line up with TRBD1. Germline trimming cut 1 base from V and 7 bases from J; bases unmatched to any gene: 11. CDR1 and CDR2 (germline): GTSNPN, SVGIG (reference sequence). The CDR3 covers 16 residues. Here the CDR3 reads CAWSGSGQGSGQPQHF. The CDR3, as DNA: TGTGCCTGGAGTGGATCGGGACAGGGAAGCGGGCAGCCCCAGCATTTT.

This chain connects TRBV5-1 to TRBJ2-1; 11 bases are shared with TRBD1. After removal of 6 bases from V and 2 bases from J, the junction contained 4 bases not matched to a gene. The CDR3 runs 15 residues. Germline CDR1 is SGHRS and CDR2 is YFSETQ. The CDR3: CASTGGQGAYNEQFF. The CDR3 nucleotides are TGCGCCAGCACCGGGGGACAGGGGGCCTACAATGAGCAGTTCTTC.

The rearrangement uses TRBV28 and TRBJ1-1; a weak D match, TRBD1 (5 bases). The germline gives CDR1 MDHEN, CDR2 SYDVKM. The CDR3 loop spans 13 amino acids. V was trimmed by 6 bases and J by 4 bases, leaving 12 bases between them. The CDR3: CASRAQDITEAFF. The CDR3 nucleotides read TGTGCCAGCAGAGCACAGGATATCACTGAAGCTTTCTTT.

V gene TRBV10-3 combines with J gene TRBJ1-2; 9 bases fit TRBD1. Germline loops: CDR1 ENHRY, CDR2 SYGVKD. There are 14 residues in the CDR3. With 5 bases clipped from V and 4 bases from J, the junction kept 5 bases outside the gene matches. CDR3 DNA: TGTGCCATCAGTACAGGGGGCGAGAGCTATGGCTACACCTTC. This codes for CAISTGGESYGYTF.

The chain combines TRBV6-1 with TRBJ2-7; D is perhaps TRBD1 (5 bases). From germline, CDR1 is MNHNS and CDR2 SASEGT. CDR3 length: 16 residues. Deletions cut 4 bases from V and 0 bases from J, with 16 bases between. CDR3 in amino acids: CASSGQRTTNSYEQYF. The CDR3 DNA reads as TGTGCCAGCAGTGGTCAAAGGACAACAAACTCCTACGAGCAGTACTTC.